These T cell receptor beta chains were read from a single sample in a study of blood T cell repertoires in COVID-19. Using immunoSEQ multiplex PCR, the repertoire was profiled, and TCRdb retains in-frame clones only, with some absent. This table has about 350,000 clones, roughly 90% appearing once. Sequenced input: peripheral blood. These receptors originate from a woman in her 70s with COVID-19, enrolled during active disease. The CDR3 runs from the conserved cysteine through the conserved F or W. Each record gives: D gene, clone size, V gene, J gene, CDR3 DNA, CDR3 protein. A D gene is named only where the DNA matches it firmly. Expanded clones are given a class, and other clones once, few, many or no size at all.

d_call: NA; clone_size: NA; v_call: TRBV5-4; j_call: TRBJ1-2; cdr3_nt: TGTGCCAGCAGCTCGGGACAAAACTATGGCTACACCTTC; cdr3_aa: CASSSGQNYGYTF
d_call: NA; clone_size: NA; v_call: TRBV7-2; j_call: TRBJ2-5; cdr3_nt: TGTGCCAGCAGCTTAGGCGCGGGGATAGAGACCCAGTACTTC; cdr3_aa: CASSLGAGIETQYF
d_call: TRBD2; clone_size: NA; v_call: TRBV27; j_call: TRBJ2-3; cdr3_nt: TGTGCCAGCAGTTTGCTAACTAGCGGGTACTACACAGATACGCAGTATTTT; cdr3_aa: CASSLLTSGYYTDTQYF
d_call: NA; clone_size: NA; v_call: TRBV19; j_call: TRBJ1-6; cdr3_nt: TGTGCCAGTAGTTCGAGCTCCTATAATTCACCCCTCCACTTT; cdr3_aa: CASSSSSYNSPLHF
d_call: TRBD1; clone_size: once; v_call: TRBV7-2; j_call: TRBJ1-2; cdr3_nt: TGTGCCAGCAGCCCGGCAGGGGGCGATGGCTACACCTTC; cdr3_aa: CASSPAGGDGYTF
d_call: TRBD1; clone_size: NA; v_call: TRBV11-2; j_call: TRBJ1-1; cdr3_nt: TGTGCCAGCAGCCACGGACAGGGCACCACTGAAGCTTTCTTT; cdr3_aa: CASSHGQGTTEAFF
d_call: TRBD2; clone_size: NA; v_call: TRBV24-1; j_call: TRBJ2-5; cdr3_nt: TGTGCCACCAGTGATTTTGGCGGGGGGGCCTCCGAGACCCAGTACTTC; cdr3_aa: CATSDFGGGASETQYF
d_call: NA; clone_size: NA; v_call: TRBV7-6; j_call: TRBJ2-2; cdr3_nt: TGTGCCAGCAGCTCTCGGTGGTCCGGGGAGCTGTTTTTT; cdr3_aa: CASSSRWSGELFF
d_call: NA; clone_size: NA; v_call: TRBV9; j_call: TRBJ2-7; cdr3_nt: TGTGCCAGCAGCGTAGCGGGGGAGTCCTACGAGCAGTACTTC; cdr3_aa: CASSVAGESYEQYF
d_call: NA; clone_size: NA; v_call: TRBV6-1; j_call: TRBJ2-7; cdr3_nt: TGTGCCAGCAGTGAAGCGAGCTACGAGCAGTACTTC; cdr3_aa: CASSEASYEQYF
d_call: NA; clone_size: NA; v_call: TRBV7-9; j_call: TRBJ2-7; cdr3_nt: TGTGCCAGCAGCATGCCGACAGTCTCCTACGAGCAGTACTTC; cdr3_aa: CASSMPTVSYEQYF
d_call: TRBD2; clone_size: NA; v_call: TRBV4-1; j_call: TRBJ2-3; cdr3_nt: TGCGCCAGCAGCCAAGAGGGACTAGCGGGGACAGATACGCAGTATTTT; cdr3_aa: CASSQEGLAGTDTQYF